This is a list of T cell receptor beta chains from one sample in a study of shared clonotypes between healthy human individuals. Assay used: immunoSEQ multiplex PCR; TCRdb lists only in-frame clones, some missing. Among approximately 500,000 clones listed, around 96% were seen once. What was sequenced was naive CD4+ T cells sorted from blood. These receptor sequences come from a woman under 40 in good health. Each CDR3 is given with its conserved first and last residue. A D gene is named only where the DNA matches it firmly. Where a row states a size, it is once, few, many or the class of an expanded clone; other rows omit it.

d_call: TRBD2
v_call: TRBV6-4
j_call: TRBJ2-2
clone_size: .
cdr3_nt: TGTGCCAGCAGTTTAAGCGGGAATTACGGGGAGCTGTTTTTT
cdr3_aa: CASSLSGNYGELFF

d_call: .
v_call: TRBV29-1
j_call: TRBJ1-2
clone_size: .
cdr3_nt: TGCAGCGTTGAAGTTCAGGAGATCTATGGCTACACCTTC
cdr3_aa: CSVEVQEIYGYTF

d_call: .
v_call: TRBV5-1
j_call: TRBJ2-7
clone_size: .
cdr3_nt: TGCGCCAGCAGCTTACCGGGGGCTGTAGGGGAGCAGTACTTC
cdr3_aa: CASSLPGAVGEQYF

d_call: TRBD1
v_call: TRBV6-5
j_call: TRBJ1-5
clone_size: once
cdr3_nt: TGTGCCAGCAGTCGGACAGGGGCCAGCAATCAGCCCCAGCATTTT
cdr3_aa: CASSRTGASNQPQHF

d_call: .
v_call: TRBV11-3
j_call: TRBJ2-3
clone_size: .
cdr3_nt: TGTGCCAGCAGCTTGCACGGGGTCACAGATACGCAGTATTTT
cdr3_aa: CASSLHGVTDTQYF

d_call: .
v_call: TRBV28
j_call: TRBJ2-7
clone_size: .
cdr3_nt: TGTGCCAGCAGTTTACCAGGTGGGGACTACGAGCAGTACTTC
cdr3_aa: CASSLPGGDYEQYF

d_call: TRBD1
v_call: TRBV18
j_call: TRBJ1-2
clone_size: .
cdr3_nt: TGTGCCACCACCTCCTGGGACAGGGCCTCTGGCTACACCTTC
cdr3_aa: CATTSWDRASGYTF

d_call: .
v_call: TRBV11-1
j_call: TRBJ1-1
clone_size: .
cdr3_nt: TGTGCCAGCAGCTTAAGTTGGAACACTGAAGCTTTCTTT
cdr3_aa: CASSLSWNTEAFF

d_call: .
v_call: TRBV11-2
j_call: TRBJ2-7
clone_size: .
cdr3_nt: TGTGCCAGCAGCTTCGGGGCCCCCGCCGGGCAGTACTTC
cdr3_aa: CASSFGAPAGQYF

d_call: .
v_call: TRBV19
j_call: TRBJ2-5
clone_size: .
cdr3_nt: TGTGCCACAAGACATACCCAAGAGACCCAGTACTTC
cdr3_aa: CATRHTQETQYF

d_call: .
v_call: TRBV5-4
j_call: TRBJ1-1
clone_size: .
cdr3_nt: TGTGCCAGCAGCTCGGGGGGAACGACGATTTTGGGAGAAGCTTTCTTT
cdr3_aa: CASSSGGTTILGEAFF

d_call: TRBD2
v_call: TRBV7-9
j_call: TRBJ2-3
clone_size: .
cdr3_nt: TGTGCCAGCAGCTTATCTCCTAGCGGGTTCCATGGCACAGATACGCAGTATTTT
cdr3_aa: CASSLSPSGFHGTDTQYF

d_call: TRBD2
v_call: TRBV6-1
j_call: TRBJ2-1
clone_size: .
cdr3_nt: TGTGCCAGCAGTGAAGCGCGGGGACTAGCGGGACACAATGAGCAGTTCTTC
cdr3_aa: CASSEARGLAGHNEQFF

d_call: TRBD2
v_call: TRBV4-2
j_call: TRBJ2-6
clone_size: .
cdr3_nt: TGTGCCAGCAGCCAGGCGGGGGGTGGGTCTGGGGCCAACGTCCTGACTTTC
cdr3_aa: CASSQAGGGSGANVLTF

d_call: .
v_call: TRBV2
j_call: TRBJ1-2
clone_size: .
cdr3_nt: TGTGCCAGCAGGGAACAGGACCTCTATGGCTACACCTTC
cdr3_aa: CASREQDLYGYTF

d_call: TRBD1
v_call: TRBV5-1
j_call: TRBJ1-4
clone_size: .
cdr3_nt: TGCGCCAGCAGCATCGGGACAGTTGCAACTAATGAAAAACTGTTTTTT
cdr3_aa: CASSIGTVATNEKLFF

d_call: .
v_call: TRBV18
j_call: TRBJ2-1
clone_size: .
cdr3_nt: TGTGCCAGCTCGGGAGGCAATGAGCAGTTCTTC
cdr3_aa: CASSGGNEQFF

d_call: .
v_call: TRBV18
j_call: TRBJ2-7
clone_size: .
cdr3_nt: TGTGCCAGCTCAGACGGAAGGTCCTACGAGCAGTACTTC
cdr3_aa: CASSDGRSYEQYF

d_call: .
v_call: TRBV18
j_call: TRBJ2-7
clone_size: .
cdr3_nt: TGTGCCAGCTCACCACCGGGGGTAAACGAGCAGTACTTC
cdr3_aa: CASSPPGVNEQYF

d_call: .
v_call: TRBV18
j_call: TRBJ2-7
clone_size: .
cdr3_nt: TGTGCCAGCTCACCCTTGCCCGACCTCGAATACGAGCAGTACTTC
cdr3_aa: CASSPLPDLEYEQYF

d_call: .
v_call: TRBV6-5
j_call: TRBJ2-4
clone_size: .
cdr3_nt: TGTGCCAGCTCGTACCTAAACATTCAGTACTTC
cdr3_aa: CASSYLNIQYF

d_call: .
v_call: TRBV27
j_call: TRBJ1-2
clone_size: .
cdr3_nt: TGTGCCAGCAGTCCCCTGCAGACCTTTAACTATGGCTACACCTTC
cdr3_aa: CASSPLQTFNYGYTF

d_call: TRBD1
v_call: TRBV11-3
j_call: TRBJ2-7
clone_size: .
cdr3_nt: TGTGCCAGCACCAAAGAGGGGGACAGCTCCTACGAGCAGTACTTC
cdr3_aa: CASTKEGDSSYEQYF

d_call: TRBD1
v_call: TRBV6-5
j_call: TRBJ1-1
clone_size: .
cdr3_nt: TGTGCCAGCAGTTACCTTATAGGGGGCAGGAGTGAAGCTTTCTTT
cdr3_aa: CASSYLIGGRSEAFF

d_call: .
v_call: TRBV5-1
j_call: TRBJ1-1
clone_size: .
cdr3_nt: TGCGCCAGCAAAATCCAAGGGCTCACTGAAGCTTTCTTT
cdr3_aa: CASKIQGLTEAFF

d_call: .
v_call: TRBV5-1
j_call: TRBJ2-5
clone_size: .
cdr3_nt: TGCGCCAGCAGCTTGGCCGGAGGAGAGACCCAGTACTTC
cdr3_aa: CASSLAGGETQYF

d_call: TRBD1
v_call: TRBV25-1
j_call: TRBJ1-3
clone_size: .
cdr3_nt: TGTGCCAGCAGTGAAGGAGGGGGCTGGTTAGGAAACACCATATATTTT
cdr3_aa: CASSEGGGWLGNTIYF

d_call: TRBD2
v_call: TRBV5-6
j_call: TRBJ2-7
clone_size: .
cdr3_nt: TGTGCCAGCAGCTTGGCGTTGCGGGGGGGCTACGAGCAGTACTTC
cdr3_aa: CASSLALRGGYEQYF

d_call: .
v_call: TRBV10-3
j_call: TRBJ1-2
clone_size: .
cdr3_nt: TGTGCCATCTATGCCCGGGGGTGGTATAACTATGGCTACACCTTC
cdr3_aa: CAIYARGWYNYGYTF

d_call: .
v_call: TRBV28
j_call: TRBJ2-7
clone_size: .
cdr3_nt: TGTGCCAGCAGCCCGGACGGAAGAAACTCCTACGAGCAGTACTTC
cdr3_aa: CASSPDGRNSYEQYF

d_call: TRBD1
v_call: TRBV28
j_call: TRBJ1-1
clone_size: .
cdr3_nt: TGTGCCAGCTGTAGGGGGCTTGGCACTGAAGCTTTCTTT
cdr3_aa: CASCRGLGTEAFF

d_call: .
v_call: TRBV5-1
j_call: TRBJ2-3
clone_size: .
cdr3_nt: TGCGCCAGCAGCAGGGGGGCCCCAGATACGCAGTATTTT
cdr3_aa: CASSRGAPDTQYF

d_call: TRBD1
v_call: TRBV27
j_call: TRBJ1-5
clone_size: .
cdr3_nt: TGTGCCAGCAGTACAGGGGGGATGTATAATCAGCCCCAGCATTTT
cdr3_aa: CASSTGGMYNQPQHF

d_call: TRBD2
v_call: TRBV11-2
j_call: TRBJ2-7
clone_size: .
cdr3_nt: TGTGCCAGCAGCTTAGTCGGGGCAGGGAGGGTATACGAGCAGTACTTC
cdr3_aa: CASSLVGAGRVYEQYF

d_call: .
v_call: TRBV2
j_call: TRBJ1-1
clone_size: .
cdr3_nt: TGTGCCAGCAGTGACCCCCCCGGGGGTCCTGAAGCTTTCTTT
cdr3_aa: CASSDPPGGPEAFF

d_call: .
v_call: TRBV5-6
j_call: TRBJ2-7
clone_size: .
cdr3_nt: TGTGCCAGCAGCTTGCGTGGGAAAGTAGGCTACGAGCAGTACTTC
cdr3_aa: CASSLRGKVGYEQYF

d_call: .
v_call: TRBV28
j_call: TRBJ2-3
clone_size: once
cdr3_nt: TGTGCCAGCAGATACGCTCCGGGAGCCACAGATACGCAGTATTTT
cdr3_aa: CASRYAPGATDTQYF

d_call: .
v_call: TRBV9
j_call: TRBJ2-5
clone_size: .
cdr3_nt: TGTGCCAGCAGCGTACTACCCTCCCAGGAGACCCAGTACTTC
cdr3_aa: CASSVLPSQETQYF

d_call: TRBD2
v_call: TRBV5-1
j_call: TRBJ2-2
clone_size: .
cdr3_nt: TGCGCCAGCAGCACACGTGGACTAGCGGGAGTGGCCGGGGAGCTGTTTTTT
cdr3_aa: CASSTRGLAGVAGELFF

d_call: .
v_call: TRBV7-9
j_call: TRBJ2-1
clone_size: .
cdr3_nt: TGTGCCAGCAGCAGCTATGAGCAGTTCTTC
cdr3_aa: CASSSYEQFF

d_call: TRBD1
v_call: TRBV18
j_call: TRBJ2-6
clone_size: .
cdr3_nt: TGTGCCAGCTCACTGACACCGAGACAGGGGAGCTCTGGGGCCAACGTCCTGACTTTC
cdr3_aa: CASSLTPRQGSSGANVLTF

d_call: TRBD2
v_call: TRBV7-7
j_call: TRBJ2-1
clone_size: .
cdr3_nt: TGTGCCAGCAGCTCCGGGACTAGCGGCAACAATGAGCAGTTCTTC
cdr3_aa: CASSSGTSGNNEQFF